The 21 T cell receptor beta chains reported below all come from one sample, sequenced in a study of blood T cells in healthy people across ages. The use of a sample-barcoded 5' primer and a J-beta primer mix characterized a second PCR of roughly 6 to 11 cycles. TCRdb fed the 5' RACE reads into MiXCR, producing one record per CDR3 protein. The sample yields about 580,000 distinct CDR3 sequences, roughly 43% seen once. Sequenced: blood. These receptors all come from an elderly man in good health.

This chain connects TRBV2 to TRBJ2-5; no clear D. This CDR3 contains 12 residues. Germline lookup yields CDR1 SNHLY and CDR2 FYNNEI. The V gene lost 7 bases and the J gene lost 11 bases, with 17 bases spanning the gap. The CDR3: CASTTGRVEQYF. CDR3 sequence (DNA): TGTGCCAGCACCACGGGTCGTGTTGAGCAGTACTTC.

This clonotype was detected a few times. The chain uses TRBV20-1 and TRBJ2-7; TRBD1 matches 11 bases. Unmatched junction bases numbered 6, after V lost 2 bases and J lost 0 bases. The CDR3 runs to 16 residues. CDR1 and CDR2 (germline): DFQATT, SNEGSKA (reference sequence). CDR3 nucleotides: TGCAGTGCTAGACAATCCGGGACAGGGGGCTCCTACGAGCAGTACTTC. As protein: CSARQSGTGGSYEQYF.

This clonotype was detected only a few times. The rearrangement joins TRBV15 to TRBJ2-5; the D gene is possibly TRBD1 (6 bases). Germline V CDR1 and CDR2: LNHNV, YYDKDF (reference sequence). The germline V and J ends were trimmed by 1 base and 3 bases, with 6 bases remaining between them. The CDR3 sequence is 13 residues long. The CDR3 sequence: CATSRGTEETQYF. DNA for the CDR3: TGTGCCACCAGCAGAGGGACAGAAGAGACCCAGTACTTC.

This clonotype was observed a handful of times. CDR3 DNA sequence: TGCAGTGCTAGAGATGGGAGGGGGACGAGCAATCAGCCCCAGCATTTT. Amino acid sequence: CSARDGRGTSNQPQHF. The gene calls are TRBV20-1 and TRBJ1-5; tentative D call: TRBD1 (6 bases). V lost 0 bases to trimming and J lost 1 base, with 13 bases between them. This CDR3 is 16 amino acids long. From germline, CDR1 is DFQATT and CDR2 SNEGSKA (reference sequence).

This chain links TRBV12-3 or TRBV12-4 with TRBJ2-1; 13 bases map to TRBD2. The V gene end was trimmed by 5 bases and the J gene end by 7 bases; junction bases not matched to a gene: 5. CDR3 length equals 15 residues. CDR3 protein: CASSRTSGSRNEQFF. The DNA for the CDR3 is TGTGCCAGCAGTCGGACTAGCGGGAGTAGAAATGAGCAGTTCTTC.

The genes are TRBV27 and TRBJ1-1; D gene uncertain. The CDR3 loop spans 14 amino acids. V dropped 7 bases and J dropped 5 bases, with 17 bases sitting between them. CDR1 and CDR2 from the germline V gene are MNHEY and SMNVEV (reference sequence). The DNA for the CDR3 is TGTGCCAGCACCCTGAGGCGAGGGTATACTGAAGCTTTCTTT. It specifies CASTLRRGYTEAFF.

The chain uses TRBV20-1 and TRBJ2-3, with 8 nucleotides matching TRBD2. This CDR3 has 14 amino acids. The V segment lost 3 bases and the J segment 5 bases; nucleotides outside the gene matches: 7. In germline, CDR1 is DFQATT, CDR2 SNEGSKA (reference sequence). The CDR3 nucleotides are TGCAGTGCTAGTGGGCGGGAGGTAATAGATACGCAGTATTTT. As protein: CSASGREVIDTQYF.

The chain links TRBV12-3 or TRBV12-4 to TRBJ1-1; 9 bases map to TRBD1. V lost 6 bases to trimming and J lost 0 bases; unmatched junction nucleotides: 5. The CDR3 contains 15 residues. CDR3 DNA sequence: TGTGCCAGCAGGGGGACAGGGAATGTGAACACTGAAGCTTTCTTT. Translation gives CASRGTGNVNTEAFF.

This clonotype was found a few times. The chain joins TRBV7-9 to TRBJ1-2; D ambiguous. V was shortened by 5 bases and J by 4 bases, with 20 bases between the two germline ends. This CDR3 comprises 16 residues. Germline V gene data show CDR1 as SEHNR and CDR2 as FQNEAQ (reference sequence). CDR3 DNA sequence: TGTGCCAGCAGCCTCGTTGGGGTCTCAGGATCCTATGGCTACACCTTC. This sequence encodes CASSLVGVSGSYGYTF. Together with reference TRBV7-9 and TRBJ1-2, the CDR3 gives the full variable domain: DTGVSQNPRHKITKRGQNVTFRCDPISEHNRLYWYRQTLGQGPEFLTYFQNEAQLEKSRLLSDRFSAERPKGSFSTLEIQRTEQGDSAMYLCASSLVGVSGSYGYTFGSGTRLTVV.

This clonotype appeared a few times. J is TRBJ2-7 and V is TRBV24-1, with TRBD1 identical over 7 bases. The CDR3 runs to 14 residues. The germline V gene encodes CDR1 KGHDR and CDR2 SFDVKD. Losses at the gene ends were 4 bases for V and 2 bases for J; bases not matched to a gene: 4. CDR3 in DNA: TGTGCCACCAGTGACCCGGGACAGCCCTACGAGCAGTACTTC. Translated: CATSDPGQPYEQYF.

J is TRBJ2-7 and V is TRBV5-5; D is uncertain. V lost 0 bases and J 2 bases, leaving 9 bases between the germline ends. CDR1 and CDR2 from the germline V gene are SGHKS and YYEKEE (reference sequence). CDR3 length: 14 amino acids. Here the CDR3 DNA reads TGTGCCAGCAGCTTGGTGGTGGCTCCCTACGAGCAGTACTTC. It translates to CASSLVVAPYEQYF.

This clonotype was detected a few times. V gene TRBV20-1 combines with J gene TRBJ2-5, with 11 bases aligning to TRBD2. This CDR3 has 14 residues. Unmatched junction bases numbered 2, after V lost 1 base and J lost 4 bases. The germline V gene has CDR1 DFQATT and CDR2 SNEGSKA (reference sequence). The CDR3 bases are TGCAGTGCTAGAGCGACTAGCGGGGTAGAGACCCAGTACTTC. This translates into CSARATSGVETQYF.

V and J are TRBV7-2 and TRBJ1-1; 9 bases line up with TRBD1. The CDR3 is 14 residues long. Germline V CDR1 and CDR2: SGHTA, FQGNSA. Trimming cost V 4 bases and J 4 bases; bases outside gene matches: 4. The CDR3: CASSWDRDLTEAFF. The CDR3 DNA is TGTGCCAGCAGCTGGGACAGGGATCTCACTGAAGCTTTCTTT.

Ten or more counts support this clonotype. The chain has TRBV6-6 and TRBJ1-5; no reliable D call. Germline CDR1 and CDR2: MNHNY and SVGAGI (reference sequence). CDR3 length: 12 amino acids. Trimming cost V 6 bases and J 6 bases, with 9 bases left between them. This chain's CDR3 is CASSRTGQPQHF. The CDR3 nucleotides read TGTGCCAGCAGCCGGACGGGTCAGCCCCAGCATTTT.

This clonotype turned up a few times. CDR3: CSASEQGKSYEQYF. In DNA form, the CDR3 reads TGCAGTGCTTCGGAGCAGGGGAAGTCCTACGAGCAGTACTTC. The chain couples TRBV20-1 to TRBJ2-7; TRBD1 is a possible D gene (6 bases). The V end was cut by 5 bases, the J end by 1 base, with 15 bases between. Germline CDR1 is DFQATT and CDR2 is SNEGSKA (reference sequence). This CDR3 is built from 14 residues.

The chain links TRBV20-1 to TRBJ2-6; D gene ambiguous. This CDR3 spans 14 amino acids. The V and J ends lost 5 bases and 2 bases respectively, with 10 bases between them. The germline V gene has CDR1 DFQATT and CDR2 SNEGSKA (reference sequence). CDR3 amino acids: CSALELAGANVLTF. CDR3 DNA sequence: TGCAGTGCTTTGGAACTCGCTGGGGCCAACGTCCTGACTTTC.

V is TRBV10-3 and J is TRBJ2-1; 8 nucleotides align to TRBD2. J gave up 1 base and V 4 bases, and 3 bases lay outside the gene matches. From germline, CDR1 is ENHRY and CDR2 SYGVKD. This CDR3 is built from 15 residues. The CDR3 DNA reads TGTGCCATCAGTGTTGGCGGGAGGTCCTACAATGAGCAGTTCTTC. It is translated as CAISVGGRSYNEQFF.

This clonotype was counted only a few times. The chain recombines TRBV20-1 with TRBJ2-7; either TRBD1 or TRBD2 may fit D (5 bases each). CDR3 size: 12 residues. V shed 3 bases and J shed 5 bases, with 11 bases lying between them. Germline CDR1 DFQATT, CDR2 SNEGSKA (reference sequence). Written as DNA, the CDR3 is TGCAGTGCTAGCAAACGAGGGGACGAGCAGTACTTC. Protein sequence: CSASKRGDEQYF.

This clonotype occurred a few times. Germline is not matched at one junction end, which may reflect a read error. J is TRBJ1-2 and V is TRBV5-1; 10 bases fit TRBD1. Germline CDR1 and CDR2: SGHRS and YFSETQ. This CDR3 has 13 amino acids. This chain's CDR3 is CASSFGQGDGYTF. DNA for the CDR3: TGTGCCAGCAGCTTCGGACAGGGGGATGGCTACACCTTC.

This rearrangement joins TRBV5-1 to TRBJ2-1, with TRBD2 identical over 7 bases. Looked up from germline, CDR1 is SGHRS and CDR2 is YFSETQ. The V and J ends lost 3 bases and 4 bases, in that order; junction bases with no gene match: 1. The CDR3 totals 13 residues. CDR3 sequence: CASSWGGYNEQFF. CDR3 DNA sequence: TGCGCCAGCAGCTGGGGGGGTTACAATGAGCAGTTCTTC.

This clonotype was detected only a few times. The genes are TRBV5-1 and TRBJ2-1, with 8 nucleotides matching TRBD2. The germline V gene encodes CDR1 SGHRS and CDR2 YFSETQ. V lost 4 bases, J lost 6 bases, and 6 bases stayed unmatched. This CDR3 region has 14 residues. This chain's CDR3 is CASSPTSVVNEQFF. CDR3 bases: TGCGCCAGCAGCCCGACTAGCGTGGTCAATGAGCAGTTCTTC.